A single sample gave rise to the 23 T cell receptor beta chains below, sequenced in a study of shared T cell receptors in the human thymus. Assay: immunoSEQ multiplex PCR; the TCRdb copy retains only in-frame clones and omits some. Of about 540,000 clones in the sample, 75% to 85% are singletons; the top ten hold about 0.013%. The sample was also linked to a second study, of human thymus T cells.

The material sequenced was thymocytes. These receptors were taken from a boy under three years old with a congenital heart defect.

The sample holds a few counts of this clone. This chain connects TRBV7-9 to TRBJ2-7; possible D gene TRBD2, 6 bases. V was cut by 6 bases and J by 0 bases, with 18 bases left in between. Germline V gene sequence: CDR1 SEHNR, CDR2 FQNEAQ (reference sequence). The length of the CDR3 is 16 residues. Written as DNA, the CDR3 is TGTGCCAGCAGTTCCGCGGGGTGGTTGAGCTCCTACGAGCAGTACTTC. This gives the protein CASSSAGWLSSYEQYF.

The DNA of the CDR3 is TGTGCCAGCAGCTTAGGGGGGACAGGGTCCTACGAGCAGTACTTC. It specifies CASSLGGTGSYEQYF. This sequence joins TRBV11-2 and TRBJ2-7; 9 bases are shared with TRBD1. V was pared by 1 base and J by 1 base, with 2 bases of the junction left unmatched. Per the germline V gene, CDR1 is SGHAT and CDR2 is FQNNGV. This CDR3 contains 15 residues.

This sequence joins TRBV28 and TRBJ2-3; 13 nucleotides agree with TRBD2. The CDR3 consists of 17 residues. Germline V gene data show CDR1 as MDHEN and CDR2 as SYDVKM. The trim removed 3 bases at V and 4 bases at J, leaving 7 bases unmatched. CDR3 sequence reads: CASSFLRLAGGPDTQYF. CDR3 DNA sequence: TGTGCCAGCAGTTTCCTCAGACTAGCGGGAGGTCCAGATACGCAGTATTTT.

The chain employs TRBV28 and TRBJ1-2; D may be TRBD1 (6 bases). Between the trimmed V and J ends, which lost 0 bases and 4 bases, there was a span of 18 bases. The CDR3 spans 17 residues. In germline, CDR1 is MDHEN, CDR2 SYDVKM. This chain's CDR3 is CASSLCRQGQRGYGYTF. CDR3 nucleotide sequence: TGTGCCAGCAGTTTATGTCGCCAGGGGCAAAGGGGCTATGGCTACACCTTC.

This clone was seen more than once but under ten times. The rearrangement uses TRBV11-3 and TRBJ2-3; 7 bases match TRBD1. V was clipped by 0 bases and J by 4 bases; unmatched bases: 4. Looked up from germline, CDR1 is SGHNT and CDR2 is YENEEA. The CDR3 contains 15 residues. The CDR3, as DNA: TGTGCCAGCAGCTTAGAAGGGGGCGGAGCAGATACGCAGTATTTT. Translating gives CASSLEGGGADTQYF.

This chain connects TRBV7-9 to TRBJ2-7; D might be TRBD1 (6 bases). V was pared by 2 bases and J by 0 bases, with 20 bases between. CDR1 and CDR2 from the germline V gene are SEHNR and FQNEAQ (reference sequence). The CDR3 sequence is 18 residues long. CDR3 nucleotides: TGTGCCAGCAGCTTATACCAGGGGACCCTTCCAGCCTCCTACGAGCAGTACTTC. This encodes CASSLYQGTLPASYEQYF.

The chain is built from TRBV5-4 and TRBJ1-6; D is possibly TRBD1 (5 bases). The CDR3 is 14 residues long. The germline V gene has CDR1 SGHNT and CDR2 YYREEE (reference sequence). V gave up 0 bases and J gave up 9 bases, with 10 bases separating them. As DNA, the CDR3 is TGTGCCAGCAGCTTGGGGCAGGGTGGTTCACCCCTCCACTTT. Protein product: CASSLGQGGSPLHF. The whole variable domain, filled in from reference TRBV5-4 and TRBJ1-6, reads ETGVTQSPTHLIKTRGQQVTLRCSSQSGHNTVSWYQQALGQGPQFIFQYYREEENGRGNFPPRFSGLQFPNYSSELNVNALELDDSALYLCASSLGQGGSPLHFGNGTRLTVT.

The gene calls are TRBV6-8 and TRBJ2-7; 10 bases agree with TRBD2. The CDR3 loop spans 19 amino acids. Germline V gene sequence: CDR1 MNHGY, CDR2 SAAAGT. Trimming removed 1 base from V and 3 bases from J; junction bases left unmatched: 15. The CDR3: CASSYWWELAGIRDYEQYF. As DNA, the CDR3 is TGTGCCAGCAGTTACTGGTGGGAACTAGCGGGGATTAGAGACTACGAGCAGTACTTC.

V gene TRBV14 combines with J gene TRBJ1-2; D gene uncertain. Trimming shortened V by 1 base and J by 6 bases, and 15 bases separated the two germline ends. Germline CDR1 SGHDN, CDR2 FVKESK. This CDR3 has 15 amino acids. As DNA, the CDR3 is TGTGCCAGCAGCCAAGGGAGATTCAAGCGTCATGGCTACACCTTC. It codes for CASSQGRFKRHGYTF.

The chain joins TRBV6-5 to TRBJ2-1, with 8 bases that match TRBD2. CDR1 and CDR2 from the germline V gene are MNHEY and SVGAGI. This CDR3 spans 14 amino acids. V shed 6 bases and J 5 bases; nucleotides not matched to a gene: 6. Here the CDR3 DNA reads TGTGCCAGCAGCGGGAGGGCCCGGGACAATGAGCAGTTCTTC. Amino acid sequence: CASSGRARDNEQFF.

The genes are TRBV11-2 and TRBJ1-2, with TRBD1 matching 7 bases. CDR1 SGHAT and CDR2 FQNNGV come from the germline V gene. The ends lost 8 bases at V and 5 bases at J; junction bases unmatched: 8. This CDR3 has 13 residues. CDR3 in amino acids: CASGKTGKYGYTF. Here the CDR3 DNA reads TGTGCCAGCGGGAAGACAGGGAAGTATGGCTACACCTTC.

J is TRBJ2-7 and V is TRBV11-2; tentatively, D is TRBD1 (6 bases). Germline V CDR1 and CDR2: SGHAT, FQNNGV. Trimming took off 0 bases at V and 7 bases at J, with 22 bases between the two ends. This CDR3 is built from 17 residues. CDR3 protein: CASSLEGAVALKLEQYF. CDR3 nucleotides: TGTGCCAGCAGCTTAGAGGGGGCGGTGGCCCTGAAGTTGGAGCAGTACTTC.

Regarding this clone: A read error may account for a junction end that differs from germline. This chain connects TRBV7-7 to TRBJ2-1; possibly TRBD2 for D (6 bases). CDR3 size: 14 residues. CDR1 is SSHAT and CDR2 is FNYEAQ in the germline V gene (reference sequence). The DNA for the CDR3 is TGTGCTAGCAGCCCCCGACTAGAGTCCAGTGAGCAGTTCTTC. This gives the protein CASSPRLESSEQFF.

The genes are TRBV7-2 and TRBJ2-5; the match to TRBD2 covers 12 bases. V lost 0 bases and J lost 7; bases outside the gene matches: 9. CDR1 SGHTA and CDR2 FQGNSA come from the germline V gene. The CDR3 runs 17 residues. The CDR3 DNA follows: TGTGCCAGCAGCTTAGCGACAGGACTAGCGGGACATGGGACCCAGTACTTC. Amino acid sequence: CASSLATGLAGHGTQYF. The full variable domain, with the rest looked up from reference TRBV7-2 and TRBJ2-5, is GAGVSQSPSNKVTEKGKDVELRCDPISGHTALYWYRQSLGQGLEFLIYFQGNSAPDKSGLPSDRFSAERTGGSVSTLTIQRTQQEDSAVYLCASSLATGLAGHGTQYFGPGTRLLVL.

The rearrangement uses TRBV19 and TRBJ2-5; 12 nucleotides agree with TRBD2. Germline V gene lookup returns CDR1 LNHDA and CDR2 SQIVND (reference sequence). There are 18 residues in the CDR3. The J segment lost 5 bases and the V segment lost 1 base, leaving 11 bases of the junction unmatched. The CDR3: CASSIVLTSGRLGETQYF. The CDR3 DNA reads TGTGCCAGTAGTATAGTCCTAACTAGCGGGAGGCTCGGGGAGACCCAGTACTTC. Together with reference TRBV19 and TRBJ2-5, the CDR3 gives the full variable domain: DGGITQSPKYLFRKEGQNVTLSCEQNLNHDAMYWYRQDPGQGLRLIYYSQIVNDFQKGDIAEGYSVSREKKESFPLTVTSAQKNPTAFYLCASSIVLTSGRLGETQYFGPGTRLLVL.

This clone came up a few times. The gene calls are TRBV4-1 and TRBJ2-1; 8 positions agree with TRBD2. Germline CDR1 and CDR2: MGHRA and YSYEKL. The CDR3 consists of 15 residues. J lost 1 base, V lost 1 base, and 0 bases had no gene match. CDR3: CASSQAGGSYNEQFF. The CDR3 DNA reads TGCGCCAGCAGCCAAGCGGGAGGGTCCTACAATGAGCAGTTCTTC.

DNA of the CDR3: TGTGCCAGCAGCTCTGACAGGGTATACTACGAGCAGTACTTC. Translated: CASSSDRVYYEQYF. This chain uses TRBV7-9 with TRBJ2-7; 7 bases map to TRBD1. This CDR3 region has 14 residues. Per the germline V gene, CDR1 is SEHNR and CDR2 is FQNEAQ (reference sequence). The J segment lost 3 bases and the V segment lost 4 bases, leaving 6 bases of the junction unmatched.

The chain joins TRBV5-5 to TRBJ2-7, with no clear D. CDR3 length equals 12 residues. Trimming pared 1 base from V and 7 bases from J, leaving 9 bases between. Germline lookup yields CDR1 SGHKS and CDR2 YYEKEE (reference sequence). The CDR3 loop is CASSLHRGEQYF. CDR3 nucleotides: TGTGCCAGCAGCTTGCACCGAGGAGAGCAGTACTTC. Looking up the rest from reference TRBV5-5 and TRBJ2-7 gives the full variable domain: DAGVTQSPTHLIKTRGQQVTLRCSPISGHKSVSWYQQVLGQGPQFIFQYYEKEERGRGNFPDRFSARQFPNYSSELNVNALLLGDSALYLCASSLHRGEQYFGPGTRLTVT.

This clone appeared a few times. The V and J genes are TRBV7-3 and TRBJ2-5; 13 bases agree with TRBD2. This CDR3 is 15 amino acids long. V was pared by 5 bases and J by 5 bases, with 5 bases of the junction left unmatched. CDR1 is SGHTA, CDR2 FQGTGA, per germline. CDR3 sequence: CASSRGTSGVETQYF. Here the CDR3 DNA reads TGTGCCAGCAGCAGGGGGACTAGCGGGGTTGAGACCCAGTACTTC.

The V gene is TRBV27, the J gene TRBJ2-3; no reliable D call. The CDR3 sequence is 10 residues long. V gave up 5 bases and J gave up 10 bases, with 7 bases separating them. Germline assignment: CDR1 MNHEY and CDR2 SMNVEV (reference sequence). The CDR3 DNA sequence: TGTGCCAGCAGTCGTATTGCGCAGTATTTT. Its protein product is CASSRIAQYF.

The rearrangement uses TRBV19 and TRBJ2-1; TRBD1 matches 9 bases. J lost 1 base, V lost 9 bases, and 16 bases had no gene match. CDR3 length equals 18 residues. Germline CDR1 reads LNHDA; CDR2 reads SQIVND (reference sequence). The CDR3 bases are TGTGCCAGCCGCTTGGGACAGGGACCAATTGTGTCCTACAATGAGCAGTTCTTC. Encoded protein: CASRLGQGPIVSYNEQFF.

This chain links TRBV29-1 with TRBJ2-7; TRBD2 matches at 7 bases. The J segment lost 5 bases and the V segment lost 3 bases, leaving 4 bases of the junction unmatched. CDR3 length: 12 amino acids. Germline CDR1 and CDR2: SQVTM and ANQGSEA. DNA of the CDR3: TGCAGCGTTGAGGGAGGGAACGACGAGCAGTACTTC. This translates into CSVEGGNDEQYF.

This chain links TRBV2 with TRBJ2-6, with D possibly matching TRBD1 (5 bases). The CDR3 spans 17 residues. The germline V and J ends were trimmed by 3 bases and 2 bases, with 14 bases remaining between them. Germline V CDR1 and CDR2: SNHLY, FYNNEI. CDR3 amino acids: CASSESVGPPGANVLTF. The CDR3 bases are TGTGCCAGCAGTGAGTCAGTGGGGCCGCCTGGGGCCAACGTCCTGACTTTC.